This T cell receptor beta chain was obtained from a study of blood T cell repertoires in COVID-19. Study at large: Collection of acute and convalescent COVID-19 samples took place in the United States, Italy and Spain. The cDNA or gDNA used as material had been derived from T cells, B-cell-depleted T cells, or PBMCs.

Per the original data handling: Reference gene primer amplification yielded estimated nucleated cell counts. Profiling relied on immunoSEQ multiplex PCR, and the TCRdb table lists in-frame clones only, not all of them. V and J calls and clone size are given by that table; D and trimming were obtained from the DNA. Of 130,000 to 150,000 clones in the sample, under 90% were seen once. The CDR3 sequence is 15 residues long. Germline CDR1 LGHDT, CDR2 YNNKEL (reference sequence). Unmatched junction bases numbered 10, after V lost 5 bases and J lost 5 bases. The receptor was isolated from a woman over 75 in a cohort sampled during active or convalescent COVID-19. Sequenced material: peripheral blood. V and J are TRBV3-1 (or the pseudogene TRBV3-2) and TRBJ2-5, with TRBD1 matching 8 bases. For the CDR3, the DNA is TGTGCCAGCAGCTTGCAGGGGGCAAAAGAGGAGACCCAGTACTTC. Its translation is CASSLQGAKEETQYF.